A single sample is the source of the 4 T cell receptor beta chains below, sequenced in a study of Graves' ophthalmopathy and Graves' hyperthyroidism. Amplification from RNA transcripts yielded the TCR beta CDR3 regions. Amplification began with first-round RT-PCR using HTBI primers, then second-round multiplex PCR was performed. TCRdb called the multiplex PCR reads again in MiXCR, with one record for every CDR3 protein. The sample gives approximately 160,000 distinct CDR3 sequences, around two fifths of which show up once; roughly 9% is in the top ten. Sequencing was performed on peripheral blood. These receptor sequences come from a man aged 25-45 years with Graves' ophthalmopathy.

The chain recombines TRBV28 with TRBJ2-5, with 10 nucleotides matching TRBD2. With 7 bases clipped from V and 4 bases from J, the junction kept 12 bases outside the gene matches. The CDR3 has 16 amino acids. The germline V gene has CDR1 MDHEN and CDR2 SYDVKM. The CDR3 DNA reads TGTGCCAGCACCGAGAGCGGGAGGGGCTCCGGAGAGACCCAGTACTTC. Translating gives CASTESGRGSGETQYF.

This clonotype was counted many times. This rearrangement joins TRBV7-8 to TRBJ1-6; D unclear. This CDR3 has 15 residues. Trimming cost V 1 base and J 6 bases, with 10 bases left between them. Germline V gives CDR1 SGHVS, CDR2 FQNEAQ. DNA of the CDR3: TGTGCCAGCAGCTTAGGGGTCAACAGTAATTCACCCCTCCACTTT. This encodes CASSLGVNSNSPLHF.

This clonotype showed up many times. The rearrangement joins TRBV13 to TRBJ1-5; the D gene is possibly TRBD1 (6 bases). The germline V and J ends were trimmed by 5 bases and 0 bases, with 11 bases remaining between them. This CDR3 comprises 15 residues. CDR1 and CDR2 (germline): PRHDT, FYEKMQ (reference sequence). The chain's CDR3 is CASSNRADSNQPQHF. The CDR3 bases are TGTGCCAGCAGCAACAGGGCAGATAGCAATCAGCCCCAGCATTTT.

Of note for this clonotype: At one boundary the junction diverges from the germline segment, which might be a read error. V and J are TRBV28 and TRBJ2-5, with 7 bases lining up with TRBD1. Germline CDR1 reads MDHEN; CDR2 reads SYDVKM. CDR3 length: 16 amino acids. In nucleotides, the CDR3 is TGTGCCAGCAGTTTATTCGGGACAGCTAATCAAGAGACCCAGCACTTC. Protein sequence: CASSLFGTANQETQHF.